What follows are 30 T cell receptor beta chains derived from one specimen sequenced in a study of OX40 agonist ivuxolimab in advanced cancers. TCRdb's copy holds only in-frame clones and misses some; the assay was immunoSEQ multiplex PCR. The table records tens of thousands of clones, roughly nine tenths of them present only once. The specimen was CD4+ or CD8+ T cells sorted from blood, collected in a trial of the OX40 agonist ivuxolimab. These receptors came from an adult with an advanced solid tumor such as melanoma, head and neck, liver or kidney cancer.

V is TRBV9 and J is TRBJ2-5; 9 nucleotides align to TRBD2. Germline CDR1 and CDR2: SGDLS and YYNGEE. Unmatched junction bases numbered 4, after V lost 5 bases and J lost 5 bases. CDR3 length: 13 amino acids. The CDR3 region is CASSLAGRETQYF. CDR3 in DNA: TGTGCCAGCAGTCTAGCGGGAAGGGAGACCCAGTACTTC.

The gene calls are TRBV9 and TRBJ1-2, with D hard to call. Trimming removed 3 bases at V and 4 bases at J, with 16 bases between. The CDR3 totals 15 residues. CDR1 is SGDLS and CDR2 is YYNGEE in the germline V gene. CDR3 sequence: CASSADSGSSYGYTF. CDR3 nucleotide sequence: TGTGCCAGCAGCGCCGATTCGGGCAGTAGCTATGGCTACACCTTC.

The DNA for the CDR3 is TGTGCCAGCAGTTTCTGGTCAGGGAACTATGGCTACACCTTC. Residues: CASSFWSGNYGYTF. The chain is built from TRBV28 and TRBJ1-2; the D gene is possibly TRBD1 (5 bases). Trimming pared 3 bases from V and 2 bases from J, leaving 10 bases between. The CDR3 sequence is 14 residues long. Germline V gives CDR1 MDHEN, CDR2 SYDVKM.

The chain couples TRBV28 to TRBJ1-1; a possible D gene is TRBD1 (5 bases). Between the trimmed V and J ends, which lost 8 bases and 3 bases, there was a span of 13 bases. From germline, CDR1 is MDHEN and CDR2 SYDVKM. The CDR3 loop spans 13 amino acids. The CDR3 here is CASAGAPYTEAFF. In DNA, the CDR3 is TGTGCCAGCGCCGGGGCCCCGTACACTGAAGCTTTCTTT.

The chain uses TRBV6-6 and TRBJ1-2; TRBD1 might be the D (5 bases). Trimming took off 0 bases at V and 8 bases at J, with 13 bases between the two ends. The CDR3 covers 14 residues. Germline V lookup: CDR1 MNHNY, CDR2 SVGAGI (reference sequence). The CDR3 is CASSYSITGGGYTF. CDR3 bases: TGTGCCAGCAGTTACTCGATTACAGGTGGAGGCTACACCTTC.

This clone occurred a few times. The V call is TRBV7-2, the J call TRBJ1-5, with 7 nucleotides matching TRBD1. The ends lost 5 bases at V and 4 bases at J; junction bases unmatched: 5. The CDR3 sequence is 14 residues long. Germline CDR1 and CDR2: SGHTA and FQGNSA. CDR3 nucleotides: TGTGCCAGCAGCCCAGACAGGGAGAATCAGCCCCAGCATTTT. Amino acid sequence: CASSPDRENQPQHF.

The genes are TRBV28 and TRBJ2-1; 9 nucleotides match TRBD2. The CDR3 extends over 15 amino acids. The trim removed 10 bases at V and 5 bases at J, leaving 12 bases unmatched. The germline V gene encodes CDR1 MDHEN and CDR2 SYDVKM. The CDR3 DNA is TGTGCCACCTTTTTAGCGGGAGAGGGGCACAATGAGCAGTTCTTC. Protein sequence: CATFLAGEGHNEQFF. The full variable domain, completed using reference TRBV28 and TRBJ2-1, is DVKVTQSSRYLVKRTGEKVFLECVQDMDHENMFWYRQDPGLGLRLIYFSYDVKMKEKGDIPEGYSVSREKKERFSLILESASTNQTSMYLCATFLAGEGHNEQFFGPGTRLTVL.

The chain employs TRBV21-1 and TRBJ2-5; TRBD1 is the table's D call, not checked against the DNA. TRBV21-1 is noted as a pseudogene. The CDR3 contains 16 residues. Written as DNA, the CDR3 is TGTGCCAGCAGCATGGCGGGACAGGGGATCAGGGAGACCCAGTACTTC. Translation: CASSMAGQGIRETQYF.

The chain is built from TRBV10-3 and TRBJ2-3; 7 bases match TRBD1. The germline CDR1 and CDR2 sequences are ENHRY and SYGVKD. The CDR3 covers 14 residues. The V and J ends lost 5 bases and 6 bases, in that order; junction bases with no gene match: 8. The CDR3 region is CAISYLSQGDTQYF. Here the CDR3 DNA reads TGTGCCATCAGTTATCTTTCACAGGGGGATACGCAGTATTTT.

The genes are TRBV7-9 and TRBJ2-5; 10 bases agree with TRBD1. The CDR3 sequence is 14 residues long. V was pared by 5 bases and J by 3 bases, with 3 bases of the junction left unmatched. Germline-derived CDR1 and CDR2 are SEHNR and FQNEAQ (reference sequence). Written as DNA, the CDR3 is TGTGCCAGCAGCGTGGGACAGGGGAAAGAGACCCAGTACTTC. Amino acid sequence: CASSVGQGKETQYF.

This clone came up once. V and J are TRBV30 and TRBJ2-3; perhaps TRBD2 as D (6 bases). Germline V lookup: CDR1 GTSNPN, CDR2 SVGIG (reference sequence). CDR3 length equals 12 residues. With 4 bases removed from V and 3 bases from J, the gap between germline ends came to 8 bases. In DNA, the CDR3 is TGTGCCTGGACACGGGGGACAGATACGCAGTATTTT. Translation: CAWTRGTDTQYF.

V and J are TRBV5-5 and TRBJ1-2, with 8 positions matching TRBD1. CDR1 SGHKS and CDR2 YYEKEE come from the germline V gene (reference sequence). The CDR3 contains 15 residues. Trimming cost V 4 bases and J 4 bases; bases outside gene matches: 9. The CDR3 loop reads CASSDAQGASYGYTF. DNA of the CDR3: TGTGCCAGCAGCGACGCTCAGGGGGCTTCCTATGGCTACACCTTC.

This clone was observed a few times. At one end the junction does not follow the germline gene, possibly because of a read error. The J gene is TRBJ1-2, the V gene TRBV20-1, with unresolved D. The germline CDR1 and CDR2 sequences are DFQATT and SNEGSKA (reference sequence). The CDR3 loop spans 11 amino acids. CDR3 DNA sequence: TGCAGCGCTACAGCTAACTATGGCTACACCTTC. Protein product: CSATANYGYTF.

The chain joins TRBV6-5 to TRBJ1-2, with 11 bases aligning to TRBD1. Germline V gene data show CDR1 as MNHEY and CDR2 as SVGAGI. CDR3 length: 15 amino acids. The trim removed 2 bases at V and 5 bases at J, leaving 4 bases unmatched. CDR3 nucleotide sequence: TGTGCCAGCAGTTACGGACAGGGGGCGGGGTATGGCTACACCTTC. As protein: CASSYGQGAGYGYTF.

The V gene is TRBV7-2, the J gene TRBJ1-4; D unclear. The CDR3 covers 14 residues. CDR1 SGHTA and CDR2 FQGNSA come from the germline V gene. The V end lost 1 base, the J end lost 8 bases, and 11 bases lay between the germline ends. As DNA, the CDR3 is TGTGCCAGCAGCTTAGTAGGGTTAGACGAAAAACTGTTTTTT. This gives the protein CASSLVGLDEKLFF.

The rearrangement links TRBV18 to TRBJ2-1, with 11 bases lining up with TRBD2. CDR3 size: 16 residues. The germline gives CDR1 KGHSH, CDR2 LQKENI. Trimming took 4 bases from V and 0 from J; bases not matched to a gene: 2. The CDR3 loop reads CASSLLAGGSYNEQFF. The CDR3 nucleotides read TGTGCCAGCTCACTCCTAGCGGGGGGCTCCTACAATGAGCAGTTCTTC.

This chain links TRBV7-9 with TRBJ1-3; D gene uncertain. The CDR3 runs 14 residues. V lost 8 bases and J 0 bases, leaving 11 bases between the germline ends. The germline V gene encodes CDR1 SEHNR and CDR2 FQNEAQ (reference sequence). CDR3 region: CASGEGISGNTIYF. CDR3 DNA sequence: TGTGCCAGCGGCGAGGGAATCTCTGGAAACACCATATATTTT.

The chain carries TRBV7-3 and TRBJ2-5; D remains unclear. In germline, CDR1 is SGHTA, CDR2 FQGTGA. This CDR3 comprises 13 residues. V was cut by 0 bases and J by 2 bases, with 4 bases left in between. The CDR3: CASSLTLQETQYF. The CDR3 region has the DNA TGTGCCAGCAGCTTAACACTTCAAGAGACCCAGTACTTC.

J is TRBJ1-5 and V is TRBV19; 8 nucleotides match TRBD1. This CDR3 contains 16 residues. After removal of 5 bases from V and 0 bases from J, the junction contained 6 bases not matched to a gene. Germline values: CDR1 LNHDA, CDR2 SQIVND (reference sequence). The CDR3 DNA reads TGTGCCAGTAGTGGACAGGGACAGATTAGCAATCAGCCCCAGCATTTT. Translated, it gives CASSGQGQISNQPQHF.

This chain uses TRBV30 with TRBJ1-5; D is ambiguous. The CDR3 totals 14 residues. V was clipped by 2 bases and J by 3 bases, with 11 bases between them. CDR1 GTSNPN and CDR2 SVGIG come from the germline V gene (reference sequence). The CDR3 reads CAWSSGDYNQPQHF. In DNA, the CDR3 is TGTGCCTGGAGTAGCGGAGACTACAATCAGCCCCAGCATTTT. The full variable domain, with the rest looked up from reference TRBV30 and TRBJ1-5, is SQTIHQWPATLVQPVGSPLSLECTVEGTSNPNLYWYRQAAGRGLQLLFYSVGIGQISSEVPQNLSASRPQDRQFILSSKKLLLSDSGFYLCAWSSGDYNQPQHFGDGTRLSIL.

The V gene is TRBV28, the J gene TRBJ1-5; unclear D gene. Germline V gene lookup returns CDR1 MDHEN and CDR2 SYDVKM. Trimming took 5 bases from V and 3 from J, leaving 8 bases between them. The CDR3 is 13 amino acids. CDR3 in amino acids: CASSKQFNQPQHF. The DNA for the CDR3 is TGTGCCAGCAGTAAACAGTTCAATCAGCCCCAGCATTTT.

The gene calls are TRBV6-1 and TRBJ2-3; no reliable D call. CDR1 and CDR2 (germline): MNHNS, SASEGT. There are 13 residues in the CDR3. The ends were cut back, 7 bases at V and 4 bases at J, with 12 bases in the middle. The CDR3 loop reads CASTLGRADTQYF. In DNA, the CDR3 is TGTGCCAGCACCCTTGGAAGGGCAGATACGCAGTATTTT.

This chain joins TRBV6-1 and TRBJ1-5; D might be TRBD1 (5 bases). Germline V gene data show CDR1 as MNHNS and CDR2 as SASEGT. V was pared by 0 bases and J by 3 bases, with 18 bases between. The CDR3 runs 18 residues. In DNA form, the CDR3 reads TGTGCCAGCAGTGAAGCGGGAATGGTGGGGGGTGCCAATCAGCCCCAGCATTTT. Its translation is CASSEAGMVGGANQPQHF.

The CDR3 loop reads CASSESRDSTDTQYF. CDR3 nucleotides: TGTGCCAGCAGTGAGTCCCGGGACAGCACAGATACGCAGTATTTT. The chain carries TRBV6-1 and TRBJ2-3; D could derive from TRBD1 or TRBD2 (5 bases each). Germline V lookup: CDR1 MNHNS, CDR2 SASEGT. V was cut by 3 bases and J by 0 bases, with 10 bases left in between. This CDR3 is 15 amino acids long.

The V and J genes are TRBV14 and TRBJ2-2; TRBD1 agrees at 10 bases. The junction had 3 bases not matched to a gene; V was cut back by 5 bases and J by 3 bases. The CDR3 is made up of 15 amino acids. Per the germline V gene, CDR1 is SGHDN and CDR2 is FVKESK. This CDR3 reads CASSGTGADTGELFF. CDR3 in DNA: TGTGCCAGCAGCGGGACAGGGGCGGACACCGGGGAGCTGTTTTTT.

The gene calls are TRBV7-2 and TRBJ1-5; D is unclear. Germline V lookup: CDR1 SGHTA, CDR2 FQGNSA. Trimming left V 2 bases short and J 2 bases short, with 10 bases between. This CDR3 spans 15 amino acids. CDR3 in DNA: TGTGCCAGCAGCTTATTCGTGGGAGGCAATCAGCCCCAGCATTTT. This codes for CASSLFVGGNQPQHF.

The genes are TRBV4-1 and TRBJ2-3; 12 bases agree with TRBD2. V trimming: 4 bases; J trimming: 5 bases; junction bases outside the gene matches: 7. Per germline, CDR1 MGHRA and CDR2 YSYEKL. This CDR3 has 16 residues. CDR3 bases: TGCGCCAGCAGCCGCCGACTAGCGGGAGAGCGAGATACGCAGTATTTT. It encodes CASSRRLAGERDTQYF.

V gene TRBV7-9 combines with J gene TRBJ2-2; no firm D call. V dropped 1 base and J dropped 0 bases, with 6 bases sitting between them. CDR1 SEHNR and CDR2 FQNEAQ come from the germline V gene (reference sequence). This CDR3 has 15 residues. The CDR3 here is CASSLVSPNTGELFF. CDR3 coding DNA: TGTGCCAGCAGCTTAGTGTCACCGAACACCGGGGAGCTGTTTTTT. The full variable domain, its missing parts supplied by reference TRBV7-9 and TRBJ2-2, is DTGVSQNPRHKITKRGQNVTFRCDPISEHNRLYWYRQTLGQGPEFLTYFQNEAQLEKSRLLSDRFSAERPKGSFSTLEIQRTEQGDSAMYLCASSLVSPNTGELFFGEGSRLTVL.

The chain has TRBV10-1 and TRBJ2-3; D gene ambiguous. Germline CDR1 and CDR2: WNHNN and SYGVQD (reference sequence). The length of the CDR3 is 13 residues. With 3 bases removed from V and 1 base from J, the gap between germline ends came to 5 bases. The DNA for the CDR3 is TGCGCCAGCAGTGAATCCGGCACAGATACGCAGTATTTT. Amino acid sequence: CASSESGTDTQYF.

V is TRBV14 and J is TRBJ2-7; 9 bases match TRBD1. The CDR3 spans 15 residues. In germline, CDR1 is SGHDN, CDR2 FVKESK. J lost 3 bases, V lost 3 bases, and 6 bases had no gene match. The CDR3 DNA is TGTGCCAGCAGCCACCCCGGGACAGGGCTCTACGAGCAGTACTTC. This sequence encodes CASSHPGTGLYEQYF.